This TCR beta chain originates from a study of blood T cell repertoires in COVID-19 (dated by TCRdb to 2020 to 2021). Regarding the study in general: Samples from collaborators originated in the United States, Italy and Spain and spanned both the acute and convalescent phases of COVID-19. The material from the prospective study consisted of cDNA or gDNA derived from T cells, B-cell-depleted T cells, or PBMCs. The dataset comprised deeply sampled blood TCRbeta repertoires from subjects exposed to, actively infected with, or recovered from COVID-19. The repertoires were released in a freely available public database meant as a resource for research on the immune response to SARS-CoV-2. The samples were drawn from two sources: the first 160 participants of the ongoing ImmuneRACE study, and 1,000 to 1,500 subjects contributed by 6 global collaborators. Nearly every sample came with metadata listing a de-identified subject ID, COVID-19 status, age in years and sex. Where available, HLA class I and class II types were taken from metadata supplied by the sample provider and were not determined by assay-based typing. Summary of the overall study and its limitations: The quantity of clinical and demographic metadata differed by source and by participant and was supplied without curation.

To note about this clone: Its antigen is not yet known. No clone much larger than this one lies a single base away; base qualities are absent.

TCRbeta CDR3 regions were amplified from genomic DNA using the immunoSEQ Assay, a bias-controlled multiplex PCR. The authors' analysis ran thus. Nucleated cell counts per sample were estimated from amplification of reference gene primers within the assay. Sequence reads were collapsed and filtered to measure the absolute abundance of every unique TCRbeta CDR3 rearrangement. Productive Simpson clonality was computed per sample as the square root of Simpson's diversity index over productive rearrangements. TCRdb carries this immuneACCESS record with in-frame sequences only. Its versions omit some clonotypes, under half of them owing to an unresolved V gene in the studies checked, with the rest unexplained. The V and J calls and the clone size are those of that table, but D and trimming were determined from the DNA. The sample has about 55,000 clones on record, around 89% of them singletons. Over 1.2% of the sample rests with the top ten.

The CDR3 runs 16 residues from the cysteine to the phenylalanine. The DNA shown is the 48-base CDR3, in frame from base 1. Trimming takes 0 bases off V and 4 bases off J; junction bases not matched to a gene: 5. As encoded in the germline V gene, CDR1 is MNHNS while CDR2 is SASEGT. Each collaborating institution followed its own protocols to collect whole blood in K2EDTA tubes. For TCRbeta analysis, collaborator samples were shipped as frozen whole blood, as isolated PBMCs, or as DNA extracted from either sample type. The rearranged chain carries TRBV6-1 and TRBJ2-7, and TRBD1 aligns with 11 junction nucleotides. This TCR was sampled from a man aged 55 to 70 with acute or convalescent COVID-19. Input material: peripheral blood. The base sequence is TGTGCCAGCAGTGAAGCGGGGACAGGGGGAATTTACGAGCAGTACTTC. It is translated as CASSEAGTGGIYEQYF.